The rows below give T cell receptor beta chains drawn from one sample of a study of T cells in Graves' hyperthyroidism and ophthalmopathy. A single record per CDR3 protein comes from TCRdb applying MiXCR to the multiplex PCR reads. The table records some 340,000 distinct CDR3 sequences, about 13% of them present only once. The sequenced sample consisted of blood. All receptors come from a woman in her forties with Graves' ophthalmopathy. Both conserved end residues are part of each CDR3. Each record gives: CDR3 length, clone size, V gene, J gene, D gene, CDR3 protein, CDR3 DNA. The D gene is left open where the match is weak. For some rows the clone size is stated as once, few or many, or as a class when expanded; others skip it.

14	many	TRBV12-3/TRBV12-4	TRBJ2-5	TRBD2	CASSLRGGRETQYF	TGTGCCAGCAGTTTGCGGGGGGGCAGGGAGACCCAGTACTTC
13	many	TRBV7-6	TRBJ2-1	NA	CASSPRENNEQFF	TGTGCCAGCAGCCCCAGGGAAAACAATGAGCAGTTCTTC
15	few	TRBV28	TRBJ2-7	NA	CASSFGQVGSYEQYF	TGTGCCAGCAGTTTCGGTCAGGTTGGCTCCTACGAGCAGTACTTC
14	many	TRBV6-1	TRBJ1-4	NA	CASRLTVSNEKLFF	TGTGCCAGCAGGTTGACAGTGAGCAATGAAAAACTGTTTTTT
14	NA	TRBV7-8	TRBJ1-3	NA	CASSLAGDGNTIYF	TGTGCCAGCAGCCTGGCAGGGGACGGAAACACCATATATTTT
13	NA	TRBV29-1	TRBJ2-1	NA	CSVEGGSYNEQFF	TGCAGCGTTGAAGGGGGTTCCTACAATGAGCAGTTCTTC
12	NA	TRBV7-2	TRBJ2-3	NA	CASSLLRDTQYF	TGTGCCAGCAGCTTACTTCGGGATACGCAGTATTTT
16	NA	TRBV6-5	TRBJ1-6	NA	CASSYAGVSYNSPLHF	TGTGCCAGCAGTTACGCAGGGGTATCCTATAATTCACCCCTCCACTTT
15	many	TRBV6-1	TRBJ1-5	TRBD1	CASKEGQGSNQPQHF	TGTGCCAGCAAAGAGGGACAGGGTAGCAATCAGCCCCAGCATTTT
11	NA	TRBV19	TRBJ1-2	NA	CATRSGDGYTF	TGTGCCACCCGGTCCGGGGATGGCTACACCTTC
16	NA	TRBV20-1	TRBJ1-3	NA	CSANMAGSMSGNTIYF	TGCAGTGCGAATATGGCAGGGAGTATGTCTGGAAACACCATATATTTT
17	few	TRBV5-5	TRBJ2-3	TRBD2	CASSWEPGLAAGDTQYF	TGTGCCAGCAGCTGGGAGCCGGGACTAGCGGCGGGGGATACGCAGTATTTT
13	NA	TRBV27	TRBJ1-2	TRBD1	CASSDRAWGGYTF	TGTGCCAGCAGCGACAGGGCCTGGGGTGGCTACACCTTC
12	NA	TRBV28	TRBJ1-1	NA	CASSLWAREAFF	TGTGCCAGCAGTTTATGGGCCAGGGAAGCTTTCTTT
15	few	TRBV18	TRBJ1-1	NA	CASSPPPVGFTEAFF	TGTGCCAGCTCACCACCCCCCGTAGGTTTCACTGAAGCTTTCTTT
15	NA	TRBV7-9	TRBJ2-7	TRBD1	CASSPEWTGTYEQYF	TGTGCCAGCAGCCCCGAGTGGACAGGAACCTACGAGCAGTACTTC
16	once	TRBV3-1	TRBJ1-4	NA	CASSQLSGSAREKLFF	TGTGCCAGCAGCCAACTCTCGGGATCCGCTCGGGAAAAACTGTTTTTT
17	NA	TRBV18	TRBJ2-3	TRBD2	CASSPGLAGGGTDTQYF	TGTGCCAGCTCACCGGGACTAGCGGGAGGAGGCACAGATACGCAGTATTTT
12	many	TRBV2	TRBJ1-2	NA	CASSDSGVGYTF	TGTGCCAGCAGTGATTCAGGGGTTGGCTACACCTTC
15	many	TRBV12-3/TRBV12-4	TRBJ1-3	NA	CASSLGGLEGNTIYF	TGTGCCAGCAGTTTGGGGGGGCTGGAAGGAAACACCATATATTTT
12	many	TRBV12-3/TRBV12-4	TRBJ1-5	NA	CASSLNLQPQHF	TGTGCCAGCAGTCTTAATTTGCAGCCCCAGCATTTT
13	many	TRBV7-2	TRBJ2-1	NA	CASAPGGWGEQFF	TGTGCCAGCGCGCCAGGGGGGTGGGGTGAGCAGTTCTTC
18	NA	TRBV4-1	TRBJ1-5	NA	CASSQDRGGSYSNQPQHF	TGCGCCAGCAGCCAAGATAGGGGGGGCAGTTATAGCAATCAGCCCCAGCATTTT
14	many	TRBV6-1	TRBJ1-6	NA	CASSEIVAEGPLHF	TGTGCCAGCAGTGAAATCGTAGCGGAGGGACCCCTCCACTTT
14	many	TRBV6-2/TRBV6-3	TRBJ1-1	NA	CASSYQGMAAEAFF	TGTGCCAGCAGTTACCAAGGGATGGCAGCTGAAGCTTTCTTT
18	few	TRBV18	TRBJ2-6	TRBD2	CASSPKLAASSGANVLTF	TGTGCCAGCTCACCAAAACTAGCGGCGAGCTCTGGGGCCAACGTCCTGACTTTC
14	many	TRBV12-3/TRBV12-4	TRBJ2-7	TRBD1	CASSPPDRPYEQYF	TGTGCCAGCAGTCCGCCGGACAGGCCGTACGAGCAGTACTTC
13	few	TRBV29-1	TRBJ2-7	TRBD2	CSVLGGSSYEQYF	TGCAGCGTCCTTGGCGGGAGCTCCTACGAGCAGTACTTC
13	few	TRBV7-2	TRBJ2-5	TRBD2	CASSKTSAETQYF	TGTGCCAGCAGCAAGACTAGCGCAGAGACCCAGTACTTC
15	many	TRBV11-2	TRBJ1-4	NA	CASSLVGAWNEKLFF	TGTGCCAGCAGCTTAGTGGGGGCGTGGAATGAAAAACTGTTTTTT
14	many	TRBV2	TRBJ2-1	NA	CASNRGLSYNEQFF	TGTGCCAGCAACCGTGGTCTCTCCTACAATGAGCAGTTCTTC
15	few	TRBV19	TRBJ2-5	TRBD1	CASSPRQGARETQYF	TGTGCCAGTAGTCCACGACAGGGGGCGCGGGAGACCCAGTACTTC
16	NA	TRBV4-1	TRBJ2-3	NA	CASSPGFTESTDTQYF	TGCGCCAGCAGCCCCGGATTCACGGAAAGTACAGATACGCAGTATTTT
15	NA	TRBV6-1	TRBJ1-6	NA	CASSEIWAQGSPLHF	TGTGCCAGCAGTGAAATTTGGGCCCAGGGATCACCCCTCCACTTT
15	NA	TRBV6-1	TRBJ2-1	TRBD2	CASSEEAGGYNEQFF	TGTGCCAGCAGTGAAGAGGCGGGGGGCTACAATGAGCAGTTCTTC
14	NA	TRBV6-1	TRBJ1-4	NA	CASSPVRDLGKLFF	TGTGCCAGCAGCCCCGTCCGGGATTTGGGGAAACTGTTTTTT
13	many	TRBV28	TRBJ2-3	NA	CASSLWGTDTQYF	TGTGCCAGCAGTTTGTGGGGCACAGATACGCAGTATTTT
15	many	TRBV2	TRBJ1-1	NA	CASSEGQFMNTEAFF	TGTGCCAGCAGTGAAGGGCAGTTCATGAACACTGAAGCTTTCTTT
18	many	TRBV15	TRBJ2-2	TRBD2	CATSSIAGGGQNTGELFF	TGTGCCACCAGCTCGATAGCGGGAGGGGGTCAAAACACCGGGGAGCTGTTTTTT
14	many	TRBV7-9	TRBJ2-3	NA	CASSLSLFWDTQYF	TGTGCCAGCAGCTTATCCCTGTTCTGGGATACGCAGTATTTT
14	many	TRBV5-5	TRBJ1-5	NA	CASSLGGDFQPQHF	TGTGCCAGCAGCTTGGGAGGGGATTTCCAGCCCCAGCATTTT
14	NA	TRBV4-1	TRBJ1-3	NA	CASSQRTPGNTIYF	TGCGCCAGCAGCCAACGGACACCTGGAAACACCATATATTTT
15	NA	TRBV2	TRBJ1-6	TRBD1	CASSEGQGVGSPLHF	TGTGCCAGCAGCGAAGGACAGGGGGTGGGGTCACCCCTCCACTTT
13	many	TRBV28	TRBJ2-7	NA	CASSPTPPYEQYF	TGTGCCAGCAGCCCGACCCCCCCCTACGAGCAGTACTTC
15	NA	TRBV2	TRBJ2-1	TRBD2	CASSVLAGNYNEQFF	TGTGCCAGCAGTGTACTAGCGGGGAACTACAATGAGCAGTTCTTC
17	NA	TRBV11-2	TRBJ1-5	NA	CASSMGTGGRLNQPQHF	TGTGCCAGCAGCATGGGTACGGGAGGTCGTTTGAATCAGCCCCAGCATTTT